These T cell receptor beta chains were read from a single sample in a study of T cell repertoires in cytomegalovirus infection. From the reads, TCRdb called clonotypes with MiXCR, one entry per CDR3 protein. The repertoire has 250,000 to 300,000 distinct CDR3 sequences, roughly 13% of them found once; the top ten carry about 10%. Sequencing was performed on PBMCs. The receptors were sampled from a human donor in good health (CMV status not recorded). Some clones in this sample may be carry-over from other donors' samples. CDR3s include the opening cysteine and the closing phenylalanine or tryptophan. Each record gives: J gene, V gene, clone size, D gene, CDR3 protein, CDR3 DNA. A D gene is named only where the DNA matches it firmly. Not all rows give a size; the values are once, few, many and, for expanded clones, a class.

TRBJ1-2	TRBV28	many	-	CASSPLEWGAKTGWRLNYGYTF	TGTGCCAGCAGTCCACTTGAGTGGGGGGCCAAGACGGGATGGCGATTAAACTATGGCTACACCTTC
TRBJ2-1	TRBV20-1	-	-	CSAGRGGNEQFF	TGCAGTGCTGGGCGGGGTGGCAATGAGCAGTTCTTC
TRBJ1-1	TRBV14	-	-	CASSFIGGANTEAFF	TGTGCCAGCAGCTTTATCGGAGGGGCGAACACTGAAGCTTTCTTT
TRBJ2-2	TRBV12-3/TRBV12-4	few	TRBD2	CASSFAGAGELFF	TGTGCCAGCAGTTTCGCGGGGGCCGGGGAGCTGTTTTTT
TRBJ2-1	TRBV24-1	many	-	CATSDRRGGHNEQFF	TGTGCCACCAGTGACCGGAGGGGGGGCCATAATGAGCAGTTCTTC
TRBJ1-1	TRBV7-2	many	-	CASSPSGGVTEAFF	TGTGCCAGCAGCCCCTCCGGGGGGGTCACTGAAGCTTTCTTT
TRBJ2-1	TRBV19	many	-	CASGLGKGLGEQFF	TGTGCCAGCGGGCTAGGAAAGGGGCTAGGTGAGCAGTTCTTC
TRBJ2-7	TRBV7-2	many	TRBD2	CASSPVAGAFSYEQYF	TGTGCCAGCAGCCCGGTAGCGGGGGCCTTCTCCTACGAGCAGTACTTC
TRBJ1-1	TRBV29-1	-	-	CSEQGLTNTEAFF	TGCAGCGAACAGGGTCTGACGAACACTGAAGCTTTCTTT
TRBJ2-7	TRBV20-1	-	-	CSAEGGTVSYEQYF	TGCAGTGCTGAGGGGGGGACAGTCTCCTACGAGCAGTACTTC
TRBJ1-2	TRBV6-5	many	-	CASSYQGFRGGYTF	TGTGCCAGCAGTTATCAGGGGTTCCGGGGTGGCTACACCTTC
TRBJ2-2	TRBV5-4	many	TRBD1	CASSLLGQVTFTGELFF	TGTGCCAGCAGCTTGCTGGGACAGGTAACCTTCACCGGGGAGCTGTTTTTT
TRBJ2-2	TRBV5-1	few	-	CASSLATLGSVTGELFF	TGCGCCAGCAGCTTGGCCACCCTGGGGTCGGTCACCGGGGAGCTGTTTTTT
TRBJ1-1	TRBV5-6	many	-	CASSLEWSTEAFF	TGTGCCAGCAGCTTGGAATGGTCCACTGAAGCTTTCTTT
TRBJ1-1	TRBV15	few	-	CATSRVSGVRSTEAFF	TGTGCCACCAGCAGAGTGTCGGGGGTGAGGAGCACTGAAGCTTTCTTT
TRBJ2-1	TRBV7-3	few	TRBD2	CASSSGGGDNEQFF	TGTGCCAGCAGCTCCGGCGGGGGGGACAATGAGCAGTTCTTC
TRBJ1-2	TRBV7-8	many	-	CASSLSEGPPYGYTF	TGTGCCAGCAGCTTATCGGAGGGCCCTCCCTATGGCTACACCTTC
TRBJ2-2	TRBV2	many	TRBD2	CASLGLAGRNTGELFF	TGTGCCAGCTTAGGACTAGCGGGGAGAAACACCGGGGAGCTGTTTTTT
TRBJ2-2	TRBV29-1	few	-	CSVTGATGELFF	TGCAGCGTTACGGGGGCTACCGGGGAGCTGTTTTTT
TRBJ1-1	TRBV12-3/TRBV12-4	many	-	CASSRLNTEAFF	TGTGCCAGCAGTCGATTGAACACTGAAGCTTTCTTT
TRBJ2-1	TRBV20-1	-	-	CSANTHLAQAGNEQFF	TGCAGTGCAAATACCCACCTAGCGCAGGCCGGCAATGAGCAGTTCTTC
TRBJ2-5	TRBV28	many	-	CASSPVGGGLEETQYF	TGTGCCAGCAGCCCCGTGGGGGGTGGGTTAGAAGAGACCCAGTACTTC
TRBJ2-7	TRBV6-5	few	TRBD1	CASSYETGSEQYF	TGTGCCAGCAGTTACGAGACAGGGTCCGAGCAGTACTTC
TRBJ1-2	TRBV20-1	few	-	CSTDTGEGYTF	TGCAGTACGGACACCGGGGAAGGCTACACCTTC
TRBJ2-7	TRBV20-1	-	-	CSANSLGYEQYF	TGCAGTGCGAACTCACTCGGCTACGAGCAGTACTTC
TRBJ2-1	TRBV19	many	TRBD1	CASSYGWDSQVNEQFF	TGTGCCAGTAGTTATGGCTGGGACAGCCAAGTCAATGAGCAGTTCTTC
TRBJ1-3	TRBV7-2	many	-	CASSLNAKTSGNTIYF	TGTGCCAGCAGCTTAAACGCCAAAACGTCTGGAAACACCATATATTTT
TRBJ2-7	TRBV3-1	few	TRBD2	CASSQVSTSGKGEQYF	TGTGCCAGCAGCCAAGTATCGACTAGCGGGAAGGGCGAGCAGTACTTC
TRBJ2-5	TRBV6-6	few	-	CATLTGNPETQYF	TGTGCCACCTTGACGGGCAATCCGGAGACCCAGTACTTC
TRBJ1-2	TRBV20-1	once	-	CSATRQYGYTF	TGCAGTGCTACTAGACAGTATGGCTACACCTTC
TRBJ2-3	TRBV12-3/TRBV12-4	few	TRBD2	CASRYSGADTQYF	TGTGCCAGCAGATATAGCGGGGCAGATACGCAGTATTTT
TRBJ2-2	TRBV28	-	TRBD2	CASSLPSGMNTGELFF	TGTGCCAGCAGTTTGCCTAGCGGGATGAACACCGGGGAGCTGTTTTTT
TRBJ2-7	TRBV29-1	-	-	CSVDGVGRGYEQYF	TGCAGCGTTGACGGAGTGGGTAGAGGCTACGAGCAGTACTTC
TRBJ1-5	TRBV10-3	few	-	CAISAREGNQPQHF	TGTGCCATCAGTGCCCGGGAGGGCAATCAGCCCCAGCATTTT
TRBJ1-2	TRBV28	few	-	CASSWGGGYGYTF	TGTGCCAGCAGTTGGGGAGGGGGCTATGGCTACACCTTC
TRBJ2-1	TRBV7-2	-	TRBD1	CASSFLGQGLDEQFF	TGTGCCAGCAGCTTTCTAGGACAGGGGTTGGATGAGCAGTTCTTC
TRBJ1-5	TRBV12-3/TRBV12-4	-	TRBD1	CASSWTGGPQPQHF	TGTGCCAGCAGTTGGACAGGCGGGCCTCAGCCCCAGCATTTT
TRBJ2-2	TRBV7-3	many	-	CASSFTGTFNTGELFF	TGTGCCAGCAGCTTCACCGGGACATTTAACACCGGGGAGCTGTTTTTT
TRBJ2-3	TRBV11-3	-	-	CASSYQGGGTDTQYF	TGTGCCAGCAGCTATCAGGGAGGAGGCACAGATACGCAGTATTTT
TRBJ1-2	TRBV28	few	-	CAGASNYGYTF	TGTGCCGGGGCTTCTAACTATGGCTACACCTTC
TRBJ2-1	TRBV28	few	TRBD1	CASSSPGQGAVNEQFF	TGTGCCAGCAGTTCTCCGGGACAGGGGGCAGTCAATGAGCAGTTCTTC
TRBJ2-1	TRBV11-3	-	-	CASSLEGAGGNEQFF	TGTGCCAGCAGCTTAGAGGGAGCCGGTGGTAATGAGCAGTTCTTC
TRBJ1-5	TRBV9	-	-	CASSVAPRDQPQHF	TGTGCCAGCAGCGTAGCTCCCAGGGATCAGCCCCAGCATTTT
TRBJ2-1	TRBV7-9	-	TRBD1	CASSLGGTGGNEQFF	TGTGCCAGCAGCTTAGGCGGGACAGGGGGCAATGAGCAGTTCTTC
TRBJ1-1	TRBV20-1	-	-	CSAGSLGKEVEAFF	TGCAGTGCTGGGTCCTTGGGAAAAGAGGTTGAAGCTTTCTTT
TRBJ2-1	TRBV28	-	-	CASSLGDPRNEQFF	TGTGCCAGCAGTTTAGGCGACCCAAGGAATGAGCAGTTCTTC
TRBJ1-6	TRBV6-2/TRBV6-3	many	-	CASSYGEDRRAYNSPLHF	TGTGCCAGCAGTTACGGGGAAGACAGGCGAGCTTATAATTCACCCCTCCACTTT
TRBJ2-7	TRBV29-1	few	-	CSVNSGGAYEQYF	TGCAGCGTAAACAGCGGTGGGGCCTACGAGCAGTACTTC
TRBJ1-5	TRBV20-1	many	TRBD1	CSARDGQGAHQPQHF	TGCAGTGCTAGAGATGGGCAGGGGGCACATCAGCCCCAGCATTTT
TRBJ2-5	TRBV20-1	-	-	CSAERSAQETQYF	TGCAGTGCTGAGAGGTCAGCTCAAGAGACCCAGTACTTC
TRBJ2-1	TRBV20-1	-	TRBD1	CSARLWDRDPNEQFF	TGCAGTGCTAGATTGTGGGACAGGGACCCCAATGAGCAGTTCTTC